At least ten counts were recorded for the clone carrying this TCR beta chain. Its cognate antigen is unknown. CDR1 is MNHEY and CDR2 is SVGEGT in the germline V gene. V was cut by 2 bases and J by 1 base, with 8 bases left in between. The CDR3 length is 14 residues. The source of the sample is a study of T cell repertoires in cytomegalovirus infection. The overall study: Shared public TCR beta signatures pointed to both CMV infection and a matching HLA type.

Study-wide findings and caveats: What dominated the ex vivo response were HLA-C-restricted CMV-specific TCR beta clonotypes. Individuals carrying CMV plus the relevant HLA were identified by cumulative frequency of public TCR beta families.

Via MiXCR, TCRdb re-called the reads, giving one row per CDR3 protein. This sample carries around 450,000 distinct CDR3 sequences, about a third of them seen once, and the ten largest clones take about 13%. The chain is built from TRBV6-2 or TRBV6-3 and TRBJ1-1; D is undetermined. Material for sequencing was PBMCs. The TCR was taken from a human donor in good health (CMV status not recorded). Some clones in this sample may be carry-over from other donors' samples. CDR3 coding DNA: TGTGCCAGCAGTTACCAGCGGGAGAACACTGAAGCTTTCTTT. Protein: CASSYQRENTEAFF.